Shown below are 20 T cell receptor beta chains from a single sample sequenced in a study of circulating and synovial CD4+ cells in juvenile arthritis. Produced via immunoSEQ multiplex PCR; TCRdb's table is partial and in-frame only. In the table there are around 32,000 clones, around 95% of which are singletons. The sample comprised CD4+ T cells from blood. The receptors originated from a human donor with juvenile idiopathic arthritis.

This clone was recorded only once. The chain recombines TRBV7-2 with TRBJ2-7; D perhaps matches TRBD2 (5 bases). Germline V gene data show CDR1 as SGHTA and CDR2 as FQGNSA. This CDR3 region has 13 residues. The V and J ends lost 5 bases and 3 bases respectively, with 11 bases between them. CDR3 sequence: CASSMFGLYEQYF. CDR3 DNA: TGTGCCAGCAGCATGTTCGGACTCTACGAGCAGTACTTC.

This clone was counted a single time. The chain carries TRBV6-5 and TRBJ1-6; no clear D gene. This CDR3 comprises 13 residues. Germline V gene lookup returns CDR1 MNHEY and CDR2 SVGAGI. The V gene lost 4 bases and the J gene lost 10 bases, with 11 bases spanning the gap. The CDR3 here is CASSWRERSPLHF. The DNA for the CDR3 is TGTGCCAGCAGTTGGCGGGAAAGATCACCCCTCCACTTT.

Here the CDR3 reads CASSLAGQYEQYF. CDR3 nucleotides: TGTGCCAGCAGCTTAGCTGGACAGTACGAGCAGTACTTC. The chain carries TRBV7-9 and TRBJ2-5; a weak D match, TRBD1 (6 bases). The end of the DNA is better explained by TRBJ2-7, so the J call may be wrong. This CDR3 is 13 amino acids long. Germline V gives CDR1 SEHNR, CDR2 FQNEAQ (reference sequence).

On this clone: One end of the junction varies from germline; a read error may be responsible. The CDR3 spells CSVEGTDYTSHEQYF. Here the CDR3 DNA reads TGCAGCGTTGAGGGGACGGACTACACCTCCCACGAGCAGTACTTC. The chain carries TRBV29-1 and TRBJ2-7, with a weak D call TRBD2 (6 bases). Germline V gene data show CDR1 as SQVTM and CDR2 as ANQGSEA. The CDR3 has 15 residues.

CDR3 in DNA: TGTGCCAGCAGTGCACAGGGGGCAGACACCGGGGAGCTGTTTTTT. This codes for CASSAQGADTGELFF. The rearrangement uses TRBV2 and TRBJ2-2, with 9 positions matching TRBD1. The length of the CDR3 is 15 residues. J was trimmed by 3 bases and V by 4 bases; bases with no gene match: 3. CDR1 and CDR2 (germline): SNHLY, FYNNEI.

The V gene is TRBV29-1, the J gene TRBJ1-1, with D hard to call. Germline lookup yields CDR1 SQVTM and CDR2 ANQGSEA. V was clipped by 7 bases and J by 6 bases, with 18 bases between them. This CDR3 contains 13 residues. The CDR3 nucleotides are TGCAGCGCCGGGCCCCGACTAAACCCTGAAGCTTTCTTT. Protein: CSAGPRLNPEAFF.

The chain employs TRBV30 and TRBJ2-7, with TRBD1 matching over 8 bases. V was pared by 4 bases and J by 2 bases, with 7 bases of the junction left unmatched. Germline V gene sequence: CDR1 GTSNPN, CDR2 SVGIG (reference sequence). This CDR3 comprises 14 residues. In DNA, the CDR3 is TGTGCCTGGAACCGCGACAGGGGTCCCTACGAGCAGTACTTC. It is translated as CAWNRDRGPYEQYF.

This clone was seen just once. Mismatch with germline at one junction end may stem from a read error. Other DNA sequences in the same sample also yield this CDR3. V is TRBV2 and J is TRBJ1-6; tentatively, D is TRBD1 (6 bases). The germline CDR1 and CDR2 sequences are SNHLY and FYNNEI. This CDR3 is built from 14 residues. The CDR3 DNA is TGTGCCAGCAGCACCGGACAGTATAATTCCCCCCTCCACTTT. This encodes CASSTGQYNSPLHF.

The DNA for the CDR3 is TGTGCCAGCAGCTTAGGGCCCGGGACTAGCGGCTACGAGCAGTACTTC. Protein product: CASSLGPGTSGYEQYF. The chain joins TRBV7-9 to TRBJ2-7, with 11 bases lining up with TRBD2. Germline V gene data show CDR1 as SEHNR and CDR2 as FQNEAQ (reference sequence). J was trimmed by 3 bases and V by 1 base; bases with no gene match: 5. The CDR3 runs 16 residues.

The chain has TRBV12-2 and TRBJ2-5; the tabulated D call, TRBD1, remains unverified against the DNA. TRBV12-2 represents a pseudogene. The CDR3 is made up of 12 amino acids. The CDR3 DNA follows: TGTGCAAGTCCAGAAGGGGGCAAGACCCAGTACTTC. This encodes CASPEGGKTQYF.

The CDR3 loop is CASRTGLAYEQFF. The CDR3, as DNA: TGTGCCAGCAGAACGGGACTAGCGTATGAGCAGTTCTTC. This chain uses TRBV28 with TRBJ2-1, with TRBD2 matching 10 bases. The CDR3 consists of 13 residues. Germline CDR1 MDHEN, CDR2 SYDVKM. The V and J ends lost 6 bases and 8 bases, in that order; junction bases with no gene match: 4.

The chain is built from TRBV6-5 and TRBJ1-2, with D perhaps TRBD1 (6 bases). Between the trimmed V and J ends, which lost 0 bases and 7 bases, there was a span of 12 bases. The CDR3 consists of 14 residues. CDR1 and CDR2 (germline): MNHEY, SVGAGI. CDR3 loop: CASSYSGGARGYTF. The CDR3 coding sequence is TGTGCCAGCAGTTACTCGGGGGGGGCGCGTGGCTACACCTTC.

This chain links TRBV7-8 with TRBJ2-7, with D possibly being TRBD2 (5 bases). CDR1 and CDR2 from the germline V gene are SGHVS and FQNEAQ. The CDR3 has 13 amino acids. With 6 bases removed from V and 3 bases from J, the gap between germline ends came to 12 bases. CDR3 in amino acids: CASRASSDYEQYF. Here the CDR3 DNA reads TGTGCCAGCAGGGCTAGCAGTGACTACGAGCAGTACTTC.

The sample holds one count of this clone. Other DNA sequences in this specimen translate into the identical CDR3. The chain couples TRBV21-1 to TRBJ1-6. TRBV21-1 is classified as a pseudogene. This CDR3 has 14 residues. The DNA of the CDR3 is TGTGCCAGCAGCAAGGGGCGGACTAATTCCCCCCTCCACTTT. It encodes CASSKGRTNSPLHF.

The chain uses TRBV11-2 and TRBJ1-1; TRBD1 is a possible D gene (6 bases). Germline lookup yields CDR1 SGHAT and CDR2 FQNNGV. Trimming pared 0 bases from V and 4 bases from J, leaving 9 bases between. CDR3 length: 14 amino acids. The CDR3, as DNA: TGTGCCAGCAGCTTAGAAGGGGGAAGCACTGAAGCTTTCTTT. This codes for CASSLEGGSTEAFF.

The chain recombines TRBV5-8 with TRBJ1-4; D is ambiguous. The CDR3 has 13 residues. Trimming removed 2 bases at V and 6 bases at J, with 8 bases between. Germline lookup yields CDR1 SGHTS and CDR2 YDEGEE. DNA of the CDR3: TGTGCCAGCAGCTTCTTCCGGGATGAAAAACTGTTTTTT. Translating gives CASSFFRDEKLFF.

The CDR3 DNA is TGCGCCAGCAGCCCGGGAAAGCGGGAGACCCAGTACTTC. Encoded protein: CASSPGKRETQYF. The V call is TRBV5-1, the J call TRBJ2-5, with D possibly matching TRBD2 (5 bases). The germline gives CDR1 SGHRS, CDR2 YFSETQ. The V and J ends lost 4 bases and 5 bases respectively, with 12 bases between them. This CDR3 contains 13 residues.

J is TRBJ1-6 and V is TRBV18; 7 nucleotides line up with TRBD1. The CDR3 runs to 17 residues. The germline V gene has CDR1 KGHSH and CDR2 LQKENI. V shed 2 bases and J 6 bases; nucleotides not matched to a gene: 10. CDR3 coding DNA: TGTGCCAGCTCACCAATCTCGACAGGGACGGTTAATTCACCCCTCCACTTT. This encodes CASSPISTGTVNSPLHF.

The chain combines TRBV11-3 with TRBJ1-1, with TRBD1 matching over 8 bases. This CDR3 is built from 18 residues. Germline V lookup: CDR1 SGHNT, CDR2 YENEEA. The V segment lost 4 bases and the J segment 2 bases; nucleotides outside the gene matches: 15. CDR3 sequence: CASSWSHRGARGNTEAFF. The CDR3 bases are TGTGCCAGCAGCTGGAGTCACAGGGGGGCCAGGGGAAACACTGAAGCTTTCTTT.

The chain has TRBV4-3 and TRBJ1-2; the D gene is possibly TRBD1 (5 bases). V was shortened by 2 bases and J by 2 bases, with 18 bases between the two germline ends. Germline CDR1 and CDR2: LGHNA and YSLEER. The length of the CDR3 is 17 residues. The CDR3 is CASSQNGAGKINYGYTF. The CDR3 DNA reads TGCGCCAGCAGCCAAAATGGGGCTGGGAAGATCAACTATGGCTACACCTTC.